A selection of T cell receptor beta chains follows, all from one sample in a study of OX40 agonist ivuxolimab in advanced cancers. TCRdb keeps only in-frame clones here, not all; method: immunoSEQ multiplex PCR. The sample has 75,000 to 80,000 clones, 94% seen once. The source material was CD4+ or CD8+ T cells sorted from blood, sampled in a trial of the OX40 agonist ivuxolimab. Source of these receptors: an adult with an advanced solid tumor such as melanoma, head and neck, liver or kidney cancer. The CDR3 runs from the conserved cysteine through the conserved F or W. D genes are given only for firm matches. Size tells how often a clone was seen (once, few, many) or the class of an expanded clone, and some rows leave it out.

clone size: NA
V gene: TRBV5-3
CDR3 length: 16
D gene: NA
J gene: TRBJ2-2
CDR3 protein: CARSQVGATNTGELFF
CDR3 DNA: TGTGCCAGAAGCCAGGTAGGAGCGACGAACACCGGGGAGCTGTTTTTT

clone size: NA
V gene: TRBV4-2
CDR3 length: 13
D gene: NA
J gene: TRBJ2-7
CDR3 protein: CASSQEPVYEQYF
CDR3 DNA: TGTGCCAGCAGCCAAGAACCAGTTTACGAGCAGTACTTC

clone size: NA
V gene: TRBV15
CDR3 length: 12
D gene: NA
J gene: TRBJ1-1
CDR3 protein: CATSREGTEAFF
CDR3 DNA: TGTGCCACCAGCAGAGAGGGGACTGAAGCTTTCTTT

clone size: NA
V gene: TRBV9
CDR3 length: 14
D gene: TRBD1
J gene: TRBJ1-2
CDR3 protein: CASSVGDRGSGYTF
CDR3 DNA: TGTGCCAGCAGCGTAGGGGACAGGGGTTCTGGCTACACCTTC

clone size: NA
V gene: TRBV4-2
CDR3 length: 10
D gene: NA
J gene: TRBJ2-3
CDR3 protein: CASKGDTQYF
CDR3 DNA: TGTGCCAGCAAGGGAGATACGCAGTATTTT

clone size: NA
V gene: TRBV4-3
CDR3 length: 14
D gene: NA
J gene: TRBJ2-1
CDR3 protein: CASSQTTRYNEQFF
CDR3 DNA: TGCGCCAGCAGCCAAACCACGCGGTACAATGAGCAGTTCTTC

clone size: NA
V gene: TRBV27
CDR3 length: 19
D gene: TRBD2
J gene: TRBJ2-2
CDR3 protein: CASSSKGLAGGPGTGELFF
CDR3 DNA: TGTGCCAGCAGTTCAAAAGGACTAGCGGGAGGGCCGGGCACCGGGGAGCTGTTTTTT

clone size: NA
V gene: TRBV27
CDR3 length: 14
D gene: NA
J gene: TRBJ2-3
CDR3 protein: CASTGVLGTDTQYF
CDR3 DNA: TGTGCCAGCACCGGAGTCCTCGGCACAGATACGCAGTATTTT

clone size: NA
V gene: TRBV7-9
CDR3 length: 14
D gene: NA
J gene: TRBJ1-1
CDR3 protein: CASSLGGGGTEAFF
CDR3 DNA: TGTGCCAGCAGCTTAGGTGGGGGCGGCACTGAAGCTTTCTTT

clone size: once
V gene: TRBV7-7
CDR3 length: 14
D gene: NA
J gene: TRBJ2-2
CDR3 protein: CASSLVPSHGELFF
CDR3 DNA: TGTGCTAGCAGCTTAGTTCCGAGTCACGGGGAGCTGTTTTTT

clone size: NA
V gene: TRBV4-3
CDR3 length: 13
D gene: NA
J gene: TRBJ2-7
CDR3 protein: CASSQDGVYEQYF
CDR3 DNA: TGCGCCAGCAGCCAAGACGGGGTCTACGAGCAGTACTTC

clone size: once
V gene: TRBV5-1
CDR3 length: 15
D gene: TRBD1
J gene: TRBJ1-2
CDR3 protein: CASSPGTGGFYGYTF
CDR3 DNA: TGCGCCAGCAGCCCTGGGACAGGGGGCTTTTATGGCTACACCTTC

clone size: NA
V gene: TRBV9
CDR3 length: 16
D gene: TRBD1
J gene: TRBJ2-3
CDR3 protein: CASRESGTGGADTQYF
CDR3 DNA: TGTGCCAGCAGGGAATCCGGGACAGGGGGCGCAGATACGCAGTATTTT

clone size: NA
V gene: TRBV27
CDR3 length: 15
D gene: TRBD1
J gene: TRBJ1-2
CDR3 protein: CASSPWTGFNYGYTF
CDR3 DNA: TGTGCCAGCAGTCCGTGGACAGGGTTTAACTATGGCTACACCTTC

clone size: NA
V gene: TRBV4-1
CDR3 length: 15
D gene: NA
J gene: TRBJ1-1
CDR3 protein: CASSPPEGSRTEAFF
CDR3 DNA: TGCGCCAGCAGCCCCCCGGAGGGAAGTCGGACTGAAGCTTTCTTT

clone size: NA
V gene: TRBV28
CDR3 length: 15
D gene: NA
J gene: TRBJ2-5
CDR3 protein: CASSSPFRFKETQYF
CDR3 DNA: TGTGCCAGCAGTTCCCCTTTCAGGTTTAAAGAGACCCAGTACTTC

clone size: NA
V gene: TRBV5-6
CDR3 length: 15
D gene: TRBD1
J gene: TRBJ2-7
CDR3 protein: CASTSTGVLLYEQYF
CDR3 DNA: TGTGCCAGCACATCGACAGGGGTACTTCTTTACGAGCAGTACTTC